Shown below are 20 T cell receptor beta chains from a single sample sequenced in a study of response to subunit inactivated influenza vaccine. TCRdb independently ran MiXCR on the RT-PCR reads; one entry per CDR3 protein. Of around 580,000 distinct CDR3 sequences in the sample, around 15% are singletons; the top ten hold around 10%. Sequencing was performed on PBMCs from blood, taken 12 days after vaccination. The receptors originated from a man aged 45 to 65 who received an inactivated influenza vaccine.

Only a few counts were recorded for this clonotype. The CDR3 DNA reads as TGTGCCAGCAGTTTAGACGGCGCAGGGCGGGAGACCCAGTACTTC. Residues: CASSLDGAGRETQYF. The rearrangement uses TRBV12-3 or TRBV12-4 and TRBJ2-5; possible D gene TRBD1, 5 bases. The V end lost 1 base, the J end lost 5 bases, and 14 bases lay between the germline ends. The length of the CDR3 is 15 residues.

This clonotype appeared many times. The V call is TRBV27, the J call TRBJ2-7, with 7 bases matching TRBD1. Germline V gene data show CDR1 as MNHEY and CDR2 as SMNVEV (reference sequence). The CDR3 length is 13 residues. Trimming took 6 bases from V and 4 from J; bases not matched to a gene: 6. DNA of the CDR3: TGTGCCAGCAGGACAGGGCCCTCTTACGAGCAGTACTTC. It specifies CASRTGPSYEQYF.

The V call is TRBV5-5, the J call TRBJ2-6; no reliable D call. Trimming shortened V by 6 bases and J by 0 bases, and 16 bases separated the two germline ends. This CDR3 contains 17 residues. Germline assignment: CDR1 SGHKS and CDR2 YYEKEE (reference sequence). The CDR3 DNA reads TGTGCCAGCACAAATAGAGGCGGATACTCTGGGGCCAACGTCCTGACTTTC. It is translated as CASTNRGGYSGANVLTF.

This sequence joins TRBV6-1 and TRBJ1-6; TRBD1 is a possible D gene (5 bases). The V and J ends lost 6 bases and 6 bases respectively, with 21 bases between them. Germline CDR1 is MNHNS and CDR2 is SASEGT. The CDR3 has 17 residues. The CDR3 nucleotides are TGTGCCAGCAGCCTGGACGCCTGGGGGTCGGTTAATTCACCCCTCCACTTT. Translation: CASSLDAWGSVNSPLHF.

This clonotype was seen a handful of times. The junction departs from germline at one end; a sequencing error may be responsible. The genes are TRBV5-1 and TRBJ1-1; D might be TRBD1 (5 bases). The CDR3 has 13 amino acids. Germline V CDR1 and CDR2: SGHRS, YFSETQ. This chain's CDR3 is CASSPGQDTEACF. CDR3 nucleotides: TGCGCCAGCAGTCCTGGTCAGGACACTGAAGCTTGCTTT. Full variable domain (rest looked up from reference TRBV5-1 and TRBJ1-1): KAGVTQTPRYLIKTRGQQVTLSCSPISGHRSVSWYQQTPGQGLQFLFEYFSETQRNKGNFPGRFSGRQFSNSRSEMNVSTLELGDSALYLCASSPGQDTEACFGQGTRLTVV.

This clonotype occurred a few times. The CDR3 protein is CASTPTSGRIKQFF. CDR3 nucleotide sequence: TGTGCCAGCACCCCGACTAGCGGGAGGATTAAGCAGTTCTTC. The chain carries TRBV2 and TRBJ2-1; 13 nucleotides align to TRBD2. The V segment lost 7 bases and the J segment 11 bases; nucleotides outside the gene matches: 8. The CDR3 is 14 amino acids. The germline V gene has CDR1 SNHLY and CDR2 FYNNEI.

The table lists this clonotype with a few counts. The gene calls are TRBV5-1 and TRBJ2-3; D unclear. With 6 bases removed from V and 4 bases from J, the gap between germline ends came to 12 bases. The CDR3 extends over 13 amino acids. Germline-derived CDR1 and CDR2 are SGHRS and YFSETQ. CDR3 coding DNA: TGCGCCAGCAAAGTGAAGGGCGCAGATACGCAGTATTTT. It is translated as CASKVKGADTQYF. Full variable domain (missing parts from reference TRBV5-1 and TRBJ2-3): KAGVTQTPRYLIKTRGQQVTLSCSPISGHRSVSWYQQTPGQGLQFLFEYFSETQRNKGNFPGRFSGRQFSNSRSEMNVSTLELGDSALYLCASKVKGADTQYFGPGTRLTVL.

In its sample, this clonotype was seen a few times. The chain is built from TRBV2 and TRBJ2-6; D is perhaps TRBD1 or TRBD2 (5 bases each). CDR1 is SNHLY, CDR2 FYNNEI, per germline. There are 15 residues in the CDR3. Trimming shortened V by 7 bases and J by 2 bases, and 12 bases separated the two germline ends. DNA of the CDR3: TGTGCCAGCAACCGGGACGTAGCTGGGGCCAACGTCCTGACTTTC. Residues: CASNRDVAGANVLTF.

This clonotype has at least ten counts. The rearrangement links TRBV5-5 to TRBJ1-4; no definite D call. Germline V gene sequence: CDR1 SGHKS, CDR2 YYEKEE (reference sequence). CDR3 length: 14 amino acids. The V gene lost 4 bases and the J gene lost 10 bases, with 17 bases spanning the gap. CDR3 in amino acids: CASSADWIGGKLFF. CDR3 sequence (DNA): TGTGCCAGCAGCGCCGACTGGATAGGCGGAAAACTGTTTTTT.

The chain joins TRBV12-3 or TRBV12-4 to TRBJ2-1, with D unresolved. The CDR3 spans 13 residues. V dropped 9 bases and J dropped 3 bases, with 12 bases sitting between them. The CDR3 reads CARRPPFYNEQFF. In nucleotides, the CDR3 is TGTGCCAGGAGACCGCCCTTCTACAATGAGCAGTTCTTC.

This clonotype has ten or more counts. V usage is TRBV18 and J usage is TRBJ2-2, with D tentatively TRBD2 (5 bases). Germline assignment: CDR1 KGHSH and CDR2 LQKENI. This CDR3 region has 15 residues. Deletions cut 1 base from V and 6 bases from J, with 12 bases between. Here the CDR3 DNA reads TGTGCCAGCTCACCACAAGAGACTACAGCCGGGGAGCTGTTTTTT. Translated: CASSPQETTAGELFF.

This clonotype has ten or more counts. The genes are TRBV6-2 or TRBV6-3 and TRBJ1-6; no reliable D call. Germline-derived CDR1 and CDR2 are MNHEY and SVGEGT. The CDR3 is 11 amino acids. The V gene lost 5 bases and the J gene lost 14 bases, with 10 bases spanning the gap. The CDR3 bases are TGTGCCAGCAGTAACCTTGTGGCCCTCCACTTT. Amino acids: CASSNLVALHF.

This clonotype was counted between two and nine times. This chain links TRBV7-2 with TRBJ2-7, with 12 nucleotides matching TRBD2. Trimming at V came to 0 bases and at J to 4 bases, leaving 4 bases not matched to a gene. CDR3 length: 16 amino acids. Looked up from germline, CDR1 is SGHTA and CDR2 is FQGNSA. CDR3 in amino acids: CASSLAVTSGRYEQYF. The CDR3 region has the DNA TGTGCCAGCAGCTTAGCGGTAACTAGCGGGAGGTACGAGCAGTACTTC.

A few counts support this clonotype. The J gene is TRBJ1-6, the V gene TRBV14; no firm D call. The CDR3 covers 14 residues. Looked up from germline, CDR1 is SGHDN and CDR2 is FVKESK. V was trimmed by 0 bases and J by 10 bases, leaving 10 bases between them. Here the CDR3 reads CASSQEVNLSPLHF. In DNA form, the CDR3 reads TGTGCCAGCAGCCAAGAGGTGAATCTCTCACCCCTCCACTTT.

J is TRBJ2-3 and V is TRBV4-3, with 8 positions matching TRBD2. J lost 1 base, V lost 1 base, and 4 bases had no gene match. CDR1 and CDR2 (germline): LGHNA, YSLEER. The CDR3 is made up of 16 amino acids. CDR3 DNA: TGCGCCAGCAGCCAAGTTCGAGCGGGAGGCACAGATACGCAGTATTTT. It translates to CASSQVRAGGTDTQYF.

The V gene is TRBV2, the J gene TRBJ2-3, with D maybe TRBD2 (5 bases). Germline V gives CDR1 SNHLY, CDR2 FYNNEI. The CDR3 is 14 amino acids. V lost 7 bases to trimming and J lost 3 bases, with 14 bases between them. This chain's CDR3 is CASTLSPGTDTQYF. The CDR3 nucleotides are TGTGCCAGCACCCTATCACCGGGGACAGATACGCAGTATTTT.

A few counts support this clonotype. CDR3 sequence reads: CSAGEQGVDEKLFF. The CDR3 region has the DNA TGCAGCGCCGGGGAGCAGGGGGTTGATGAAAAACTGTTTTTT. The gene calls are TRBV29-1 and TRBJ1-4, with 7 positions matching TRBD1. From germline, CDR1 is SQVTM and CDR2 ANQGSEA. The CDR3 totals 14 residues. V lost 7 bases to trimming and J lost 6 bases; unmatched junction nucleotides: 11.

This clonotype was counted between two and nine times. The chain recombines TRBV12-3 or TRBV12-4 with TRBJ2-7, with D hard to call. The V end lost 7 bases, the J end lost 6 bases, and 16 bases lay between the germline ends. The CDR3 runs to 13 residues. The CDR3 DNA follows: TGTGCCAGCATCAGGAGAGTAGCCAGCGAGCAGTACTTC. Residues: CASIRRVASEQYF.

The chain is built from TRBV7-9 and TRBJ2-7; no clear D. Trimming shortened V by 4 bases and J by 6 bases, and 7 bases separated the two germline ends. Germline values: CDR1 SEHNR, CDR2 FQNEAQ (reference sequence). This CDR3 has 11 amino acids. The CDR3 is CASSSHIEQYF. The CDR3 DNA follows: TGTGCCAGCAGCTCCCATATCGAGCAGTACTTC.

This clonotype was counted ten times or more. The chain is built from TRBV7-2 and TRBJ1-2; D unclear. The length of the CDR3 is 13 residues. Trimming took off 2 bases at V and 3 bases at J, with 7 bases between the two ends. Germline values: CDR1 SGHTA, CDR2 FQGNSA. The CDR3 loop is CASSLPGDYGYTF. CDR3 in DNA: TGTGCCAGCAGCTTACCGGGCGACTATGGCTACACCTTC. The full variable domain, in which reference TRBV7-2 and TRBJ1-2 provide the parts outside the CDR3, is GAGVSQSPSNKVTEKGKDVELRCDPISGHTALYWYRQSLGQGLEFLIYFQGNSAPDKSGLPSDRFSAERTGGSVSTLTIQRTQQEDSAVYLCASSLPGDYGYTFGSGTRLTVV.